There are a few counts of the clone carrying this T cell receptor beta chain. The CDR3 is made up of 13 amino acids. The germline CDR1 and CDR2 sequences are SGHDN and FVKESK. V lost 4 bases to trimming and J lost 15 bases; unmatched junction nucleotides: 12. Generated by immunoSEQ multiplex PCR, the TCRdb table keeps only in-frame clones and is missing some. The sample includes approximately 150,000 clones, about 91% of them seen just once. The sample originates from a study of T cell responses to AZD1222 COVID-19 vaccine. V is TRBV14 and J is TRBJ2-1, with TRBD1 matching 7 bases. This receptor was obtained from an adult who received the AZD1222 COVID-19 vaccine. The sequencing here drew on peripheral blood, taken 28 days after the second AZD1222 dose. CDR3 in amino acids: CASSLSDRTHLFF. CDR3 bases: TGTGCCAGCAGCCTGTCGGACAGGACCCACCTGTTCTTC.